This TCR beta chain is drawn from a study of monozygotic twins with cystic fibrosis. Study details: Libraries were built from three micrograms of fragmented DNA using about 16 PCR cycles.

The table came from immunoSEQ multiplex PCR; TCRdb's copy has only in-frame clones and leaves some out. The sample lists about 23,000 clones, approximately 97% occurring once. As concerns this clone: Its antigen is unidentified.

Per germline, CDR1 MNHNS and CDR2 SASEGT. J gave up 0 bases and V 4 bases, and 4 bases lay outside the gene matches. The length of the CDR3 is 15 residues. Findings of the study overall: J usage was most co-twin-similar in 8 of 16 pairs, V in 13.

V and J are TRBV6-1 and TRBJ2-7, with 9 bases aligning to TRBD1. The receptor was isolated from a girl aged 5-17 years with cystic fibrosis. Source material: blood. CDR3 sequence (DNA): TGTGCCAGCAGTGTAGGGACAGGGAGCTCCTACGAGCAGTACTTC. Protein product: CASSVGTGSSYEQYF.